This T cell receptor beta chain was retrieved from a study of CD8+CD57+ T cells in acquired aplastic anemia. For the study at large: Sorted CD4+ and CD8+ cells gave an average of around 3 ug of DNA. Study observations and caveats: Roughly 28 was the count of CD8+ CDR3 sequences that patients shared with controls.

The V gene's germline CDR1 is ENHRY and CDR2 SYGVKD. The CDR3 is 12 amino acids. Trimming took 0 bases from V and 7 from J, leaving 6 bases between them. Patients picked for sequencing had shown CD8+CD57+ cell expansion detected by flow cytometry. Patients had undergone no therapy by the time their blood was sampled. A remark on this clonotype: Its specificity is unknown.

The template for TCR beta VDJ and CDR3 sequence profiling was genomic DNA. One entry per CDR3 protein results from TCRdb running MiXCR on the reads. The sample includes about 180,000 distinct CDR3 sequences, 45% to 60% of them seen just once. The source of this sequence is a human donor with aplastic anemia. The sample was sorted CD4+, CD8+, or CD8+CD57+ T cells (not recorded which) from PBMCs. The chain employs TRBV10-3 and TRBJ1-1; D is unresolved. The CDR3 DNA sequence: TGTGCCATCAGTGAGTCCGGGCTTGAAGCTTTCTTT. Its protein product is CAISESGLEAFF.